This record looks at one TCR beta chain sequence and its context. Its target is unknown. This CDR3 is 15 amino acids long. Trimming removed 2 bases from V and 0 bases from J, with 6 bases in between. Germline V CDR1 and CDR2: SGHRS, YFSETQ. This sample is drawn from a study of T cell responses to AZD1222 COVID-19 vaccine. Study conclusions and caveats: The study found Spike-specific TCR breadth and depth rose after two AZD1222 doses. Researchers report vaccine-associated CD4 TCRs spanning spike, with dominance at 160-218 and 743-854. Possibly, clonal diversity was underestimated; donors were largely white British and included more females.

TCRdb's copy holds only in-frame clones and misses some; the assay was immunoSEQ multiplex PCR. The sample has about 99,000 clones; just over 90% are singletons. The chain employs TRBV5-1 and TRBJ1-6; D is undetermined. This material consisted of peripheral blood, taken on day 0 of AZD1222 vaccination. The receptor comes from an adult in good health. The CDR3 reads CASSLTDSYNSPLHF. The CDR3 DNA is TGCGCCAGCAGCTTAACAGACTCCTATAATTCACCCCTCCACTTT. The whole variable domain, remainder taken from reference TRBV5-1 and TRBJ1-6, is KAGVTQTPRYLIKTRGQQVTLSCSPISGHRSVSWYQQTPGQGLQFLFEYFSETQRNKGNFPGRFSGRQFSNSRSEMNVSTLELGDSALYLCASSLTDSYNSPLHFGNGTRLTVT.